One sample yielded the 30 T cell receptor beta chains listed below, sequenced in a study of blood T cells in healthy people across ages. The second PCR ran about 7 to 12 cycles with a sample-barcoded 5' primer and J-beta primers. Each CDR3 protein gets one entry after TCRdb re-called the 5' RACE reads with MiXCR. Of a few hundred thousand distinct CDR3 sequences detected, 50% to 60% appear once; the ten largest clones hold about 54%. Sequenced input: blood. The receptors were sampled from a man in his fifties or sixties in good health.

The rearrangement joins TRBV11-2 to TRBJ2-5; TRBD2 is a possible D gene (6 bases). There are 16 residues in the CDR3. The germline V gene has CDR1 SGHAT and CDR2 FQNNGV. V was shortened by 1 base and J by 4 bases, with 16 bases between the two germline ends. DNA of the CDR3: TGTGCCAGCAGCTTAGGGGGAGGCCCTTGGGGAGAGACCCAGTACTTC. Its protein product is CASSLGGGPWGETQYF.

The V gene is TRBV12-3 or TRBV12-4, the J gene TRBJ1-2; D is possibly TRBD1 (6 bases). CDR3 length equals 14 residues. Trimming stripped 7 bases from V and 4 bases from J, with 16 bases between. CDR3 sequence (DNA): TGTGCCAGCACGACAAAAAGGGGGGCCTATGGCTACACCTTC. Amino acids: CASTTKRGAYGYTF.

The chain is built from TRBV28 and TRBJ2-7; D is undetermined. Germline V gene data show CDR1 as MDHEN and CDR2 as SYDVKM. Trimming removed 3 bases at V and 4 bases at J, with 4 bases between. The CDR3 spans 11 residues. The CDR3: CASSFQYEQYF. For the CDR3, the DNA is TGTGCCAGCAGTTTCCAATACGAGCAGTACTTC.

This clonotype was detected only a few times. The V call is TRBV28, the J call TRBJ2-4; no clear D gene. The J call is doubtful: the DNA matches TRBJ2-7 better. Germline CDR1 MDHEN, CDR2 SYDVKM. This CDR3 region has 11 residues. The CDR3 spells CASSTPSEQYF. CDR3 nucleotide sequence: TGTGCCAGCAGTACCCCATCCGAGCAGTACTTC.

V and J are TRBV19 and TRBJ1-5; no reliable D call. The CDR3 consists of 13 residues. V was trimmed by 5 bases and J by 3 bases, leaving 8 bases between them. CDR1 is LNHDA, CDR2 SQIVND, per germline (reference sequence). As DNA, the CDR3 is TGTGCCAGTAGTCCCCAGATCAATCAGCCCCAGCATTTT. The encoded protein is CASSPQINQPQHF.

The chain joins TRBV7-9 to TRBJ2-5; 9 nucleotides line up with TRBD1. V gave up 5 bases and J gave up 5 bases; unmatched junction bases: 12. Germline-derived CDR1 and CDR2 are SEHNR and FQNEAQ (reference sequence). The CDR3 has 16 amino acids. CDR3 protein: CASSPGQGTFGETQYF. In DNA form, the CDR3 reads TGTGCCAGCAGCCCTGGACAGGGGACGTTTGGGGAGACCCAGTACTTC.

In its sample, this clonotype was seen a few times. The chain uses TRBV9 and TRBJ2-5, with D perhaps given as TRBD1 or TRBD2 (5 bases each). The ends were cut back, 7 bases at V and 7 bases at J, with 14 bases in the middle. The CDR3 runs to 12 residues. Germline lookup yields CDR1 SGDLS and CDR2 YYNGEE. DNA of the CDR3: TGTGCCAGCGGCCGGGACCTAGGGACCCAGTACTTC. It encodes CASGRDLGTQYF. The complete variable domain, with remaining parts taken from reference TRBV9 and TRBJ2-5, reads DSGVTQTPKHLITATGQRVTLRCSPRSGDLSVYWYQQSLDQGLQFLIQYYNGEERAKGNILERFSAQQFPDLHSELNLSSLELGDSALYFCASGRDLGTQYFGPGTRLLVL.

This clonotype was observed a handful of times. The DNA of the CDR3 is TGCGCCAGCAGCCAAGTCTATCCAGGGACAGAGACCCAGTACTTC. This codes for CASSQVYPGTETQYF. The chain joins TRBV4-3 to TRBJ2-5, with D perhaps given as TRBD1 or TRBD2 (5 bases each). Germline CDR1 LGHNA, CDR2 YSLEER. The V end lost 1 base, the J end lost 4 bases, and 13 bases lay between the germline ends. The CDR3 is 15 residues long.

This clonotype showed up just a few times. J is TRBJ2-5 and V is TRBV7-2, with TRBD2 as a possible D gene (6 bases). V was clipped by 5 bases and J by 9 bases, with 13 bases between them. The CDR3 contains 12 residues. Germline CDR1 reads SGHTA; CDR2 reads FQGNSA. The CDR3 coding sequence is TGTGCCAGCAGCGGAGGGAGTAGGGCCCAGTACTTC. Translation gives CASSGGSRAQYF.

Only one count was recorded for this clonotype. The genes are TRBV5-6 and TRBJ2-4; D remains unclear. This CDR3 is built from 12 residues. V was pared by 2 bases and J by 6 bases, with 6 bases between. Germline CDR1 reads SGHDT; CDR2 reads YYEEEE. The DNA for the CDR3 is TGTGCCAGCAGCTTCGGTCGAAACATTCAGTACTTC. Translating it yields CASSFGRNIQYF.

This clonotype was found a few times. The rearrangement uses TRBV2 and TRBJ2-1; D gene unclear. From germline, CDR1 is SNHLY and CDR2 FYNNEI. The CDR3 runs 16 residues. V lost 4 bases, J lost 3 bases, and 16 bases lay in between. The CDR3 spells CASSGRASVGYNEQFF. CDR3 nucleotides: TGTGCCAGCAGTGGCAGAGCATCGGTCGGCTACAATGAGCAGTTCTTC.

This clonotype turned up a few times. This chain joins TRBV24-1 and TRBJ2-4; 12 bases align to TRBD1. The DNA matches TRBJ2-5 better at its end, which makes the J call doubtful. This CDR3 is built from 16 residues. From germline, CDR1 is KGHDR and CDR2 SFDVKD. The CDR3 nucleotides are TGTGCCACCAGTGATTCCGGGACAGGGGGCGCAGGGACCCAGTACTTC. It yields the protein CATSDSGTGGAGTQYF.

This clonotype has only one observation. The chain employs TRBV6-2 or TRBV6-3 and TRBJ1-2, with 12 bases fitting TRBD1. The CDR3 runs 18 residues. Trimming at V came to 2 bases and at J to 10 bases, leaving 17 bases not matched to a gene. The V gene's germline CDR1 is MNHEY and CDR2 SVGEGT. The CDR3 nucleotides are TGTGCCAGCAGTTACCGACCGGGACAGGGGGCCAGCCGGATTGACTACACCTTC. Translation: CASSYRPGQGASRIDYTF.

The chain carries TRBV20-1 and TRBJ2-5; the match to TRBD2 covers 7 bases. The DNA end is a closer match to TRBJ2-7, so the J assignment may be wrong. Germline V gives CDR1 DFQATT, CDR2 SNEGSKA (reference sequence). This CDR3 has 12 residues. DNA of the CDR3: TGCAGTGCTCGAGGCGGGGGATACGAGCAGTACTTC. It encodes CSARGGGYEQYF.

The chain uses TRBV20-1 and TRBJ2-7; the match to TRBD1 covers 10 bases. This CDR3 contains 16 residues. The trim removed 1 base at V and 0 bases at J, leaving 6 bases unmatched. Germline CDR1 reads DFQATT; CDR2 reads SNEGSKA (reference sequence). The CDR3 coding sequence is TGCAGTGCTAGAGGGGACAGGGGATTGAACTCCTACGAGCAGTACTTC. Translating it yields CSARGDRGLNSYEQYF.

This clonotype has only a few counts. J is TRBJ2-3 and V is TRBV6-2 or TRBV6-3; D may be TRBD1 or TRBD2 (5 bases each). Trimming stripped 2 bases from V and 2 bases from J, with 8 bases between. Germline V gene lookup returns CDR1 MNHEY and CDR2 SVGEGT. The CDR3 runs to 14 residues. CDR3 loop: CASSYPGTTDTQYF. The CDR3 DNA reads as TGTGCCAGCAGTTACCCGGGGACCACAGATACGCAGTATTTT.

The chain links TRBV29-1 to TRBJ2-3; D perhaps matches TRBD2 (7 bases). The CDR3 is 11 residues long. Trimming removed 6 bases at V and 8 bases at J, with 12 bases between. Germline V gives CDR1 SQVTM, CDR2 ANQGSEA. This CDR3 reads CSVKGGATQYF. The CDR3 nucleotides are TGCAGCGTGAAGGGGGGGGCTACGCAGTATTTT.

The chain recombines TRBV3-1 with TRBJ2-7; 14 nucleotides align to TRBD2. The CDR3 has 14 amino acids. Trimming at V came to 4 bases and at J to 12 bases, leaving 8 bases not matched to a gene. Germline-derived CDR1 and CDR2 are LGHDT and YNNKEL (reference sequence). This chain's CDR3 is CASSPSGLAGGRYF. DNA for the CDR3: TGTGCCAGCAGCCCGTCCGGACTAGCGGGGGGACGGTACTTC.

The table lists this clonotype with many counts. The rearrangement uses TRBV20-1 and TRBJ1-6; 7 positions agree with TRBD1. Germline V gives CDR1 DFQATT, CDR2 SNEGSKA (reference sequence). The CDR3 has 15 amino acids. J lost 5 bases, V lost 5 bases, and 9 bases had no gene match. The CDR3 DNA sequence: TGCAGTGCTCCGAGGGACAGAAGAAATAATTCACCCCTCCACTTT. It is translated as CSAPRDRRNNSPLHF.

This clonotype was recorded a few times. The genes are TRBV20-1 and TRBJ2-1; D perhaps matches TRBD1 (6 bases). Germline values: CDR1 DFQATT, CDR2 SNEGSKA (reference sequence). Trimming removed 5 bases at V and 3 bases at J, with 20 bases between. The length of the CDR3 is 16 residues. CDR3 nucleotide sequence: TGCAGTGCTCGGGACCTACAGGGTACCTTCTACAATGAGCAGTTCTTC. Its translation: CSARDLQGTFYNEQFF.

The chain is built from TRBV7-2 and TRBJ2-7; D not certain. The CDR3 loop spans 13 amino acids. Germline V gene lookup returns CDR1 SGHTA and CDR2 FQGNSA. Trimming took 7 bases from V and 4 from J, leaving 14 bases between them. CDR3 in amino acids: CASTDIGRYEQYF. The CDR3 region has the DNA TGTGCCAGCACCGATATAGGGCGTTACGAGCAGTACTTC.

The chain links TRBV6-5 to TRBJ2-5, with D tentatively TRBD1 or TRBD2 (5 bases each). This CDR3 is 14 amino acids long. Trimming cost V 2 bases and J 11 bases, with 18 bases left between them. The V gene's germline CDR1 is MNHEY and CDR2 SVGAGI. The CDR3 sequence: CASSYTLTLGEQYF. The DNA for the CDR3 is TGTGCCAGCAGTTACACGCTTACATTGGGGGAGCAGTACTTC.

CDR3 region: CASSEGVDSNQPQHF. CDR3 DNA sequence: TGTGCCAGCAGCGAAGGGGTCGATAGCAATCAGCCCCAGCATTTT. The chain is built from TRBV9 and TRBJ1-5; D possibly corresponds to TRBD1 (5 bases). The CDR3 length is 15 residues. Germline V lookup: CDR1 SGDLS, CDR2 YYNGEE. The ends were cut back, 3 bases at V and 0 bases at J, with 10 bases in the middle. The full variable domain, in which reference TRBV9 and TRBJ1-5 provide the parts outside the CDR3, is DSGVTQTPKHLITATGQRVTLRCSPRSGDLSVYWYQQSLDQGLQFLIQYYNGEERAKGNILERFSAQQFPDLHSELNLSSLELGDSALYFCASSEGVDSNQPQHFGDGTRLSIL.

The rearrangement uses TRBV6-1 and TRBJ2-7, with D unclear. Trimming left V 2 bases short and J 12 bases short, with 20 bases between. CDR1 is MNHNS, CDR2 SASEGT, per germline. The CDR3 has 14 residues. The CDR3 is CASSERGRNRPWYF. DNA for the CDR3: TGTGCCAGCAGTGAAAGAGGAAGGAACCGTCCTTGGTACTTC.

The chain employs TRBV29-1 and TRBJ2-7, with TRBD1 matching over 9 bases. CDR3 size: 12 residues. The J segment lost 2 bases and the V segment lost 7 bases, leaving 3 bases of the junction unmatched. Germline lookup yields CDR1 SQVTM and CDR2 ANQGSEA. The CDR3 nucleotides read TGCAGCGCCCGGGACAGGGCCTACGAGCAGTACTTC. Protein product: CSARDRAYEQYF.

This clonotype was recorded a few times. The rearrangement uses TRBV12-3 or TRBV12-4 and TRBJ2-5; a possible D gene is TRBD2 (6 bases). The CDR3 sequence is 14 residues long. Trimming took 3 bases from V and 2 from J, leaving 10 bases between them. CDR3 protein: CASSFGGKQETQYF. The CDR3 nucleotides are TGTGCCAGCAGTTTCGGCGGGAAACAAGAGACCCAGTACTTC.

The gene calls are TRBV28 and TRBJ2-5; D is perhaps TRBD2 (5 bases). Gene TRBJ2-7 matches the end of the DNA better, so the J call may be wrong. Germline loops: CDR1 MDHEN, CDR2 SYDVKM. The CDR3 spans 13 residues. This CDR3 reads CASSLRTFYEQYF. The CDR3 DNA is TGTGCCAGCAGTTTACGGACTTTCTACGAGCAGTACTTC.

The gene calls are TRBV13 and TRBJ2-7; D is unclear. The CDR3 has 15 amino acids. Between the trimmed V and J ends, which lost 4 bases and 0 bases, there was a span of 13 bases. CDR1 PRHDT and CDR2 FYEKMQ come from the germline V gene (reference sequence). The CDR3 protein is CASSSRHSSSYEQYF. The CDR3 coding sequence is TGTGCCAGCAGCTCCCGACACTCGAGCTCCTACGAGCAGTACTTC.

V gene TRBV5-1 combines with J gene TRBJ1-1; possibly TRBD1 for D (6 bases). The germline V gene encodes CDR1 SGHRS and CDR2 YFSETQ. This CDR3 region has 14 residues. V lost 1 base to trimming and J lost 6 bases, with 13 bases between them. CDR3: CASSLIGGTAEAFF. The CDR3 DNA reads TGCGCCAGCAGCTTGATAGGGGGTACTGCTGAAGCTTTCTTT.

The rearrangement joins TRBV7-9 to TRBJ2-3; D might be TRBD2 (5 bases). The CDR3 loop spans 17 amino acids. V was clipped by 2 bases and J by 3 bases, with 18 bases between them. Germline V gives CDR1 SEHNR, CDR2 FQNEAQ (reference sequence). The CDR3 sequence is CASSLPPASRTTDTQYF. The DNA of the CDR3 is TGTGCCAGCAGCTTACCCCCCGCTAGCCGGACGACAGATACGCAGTATTTT.